This passage covers 13 T cell receptor beta chains from one sample sequenced in a study of blood T cell repertoires in COVID-19. Assay used: immunoSEQ multiplex PCR; TCRdb lists only in-frame clones, some missing. This repertoire shows approximately 250,000 clones, around 86% found once; its top ten account for approximately 5.1%. The sequenced material came from peripheral blood. The receptors here all came from a woman aged 60-75 years with COVID-19, enrolled during active disease.

The rearrangement links TRBV15 to TRBJ1-6; maybe TRBD1 (6 bases). CDR1 is LNHNV, CDR2 YYDKDF, per germline (reference sequence). V gave up 0 bases and J gave up 7 bases, with 10 bases separating them. The CDR3 covers 15 residues. The CDR3 here is CATSRDSQGNSPLHF. The CDR3 bases are TGTGCCACCAGCAGAGATAGCCAGGGGAATTCACCCCTCCACTTT. The variable domain in full, with the rest retrieved from reference TRBV15 and TRBJ1-6, is DAMVIQNPRYQVTQFGKPVTLSCSQTLNHNVMYWYQQKSSQAPKLLFHYYDKDFNNEADTPDNFQSRRPNTSFCFLDIRSPGLGDTAMYLCATSRDSQGNSPLHFGNGTRLTVT.

This chain connects TRBV7-2 to TRBJ2-6, with unresolved D. CDR3 length: 16 residues. The germline V and J ends were trimmed by 1 base and 4 bases, with 11 bases remaining between them. CDR1 and CDR2 (germline): SGHTA, FQGNSA. The CDR3 reads CASSLVTGAGANVLTF. The CDR3 coding sequence is TGTGCCAGCAGCTTAGTTACGGGTGCAGGGGCCAACGTCCTGACTTTC.

The chain's CDR3 is CSASADPLGPTGEGNTIYF. The CDR3 nucleotides read TGCAGTGCTAGTGCGGACCCCCTAGGCCCTACAGGGGAAGGAAACACCATATATTTT. V gene TRBV20-1 combines with J gene TRBJ1-3, with 7 nucleotides matching TRBD1. This CDR3 has 19 residues. CDR1 is DFQATT, CDR2 SNEGSKA, per germline (reference sequence). With V trimmed by 3 bases and J by 4 bases, 21 bases remained unmatched.

The chain combines TRBV4-1 with TRBJ2-7, with 10 bases identical to TRBD1. This CDR3 comprises 15 residues. Germline assignment: CDR1 MGHRA and CDR2 YSYEKL. The ends lost 4 bases at V and 5 bases at J; junction bases unmatched: 8. CDR3: CASSPRGDRGHEQYF. DNA for the CDR3: TGCGCCAGCAGCCCTAGAGGGGACAGGGGCCACGAGCAGTACTTC.

The chain combines TRBV5-1 with TRBJ1-4; D ambiguous. The CDR3 runs to 14 residues. V was trimmed by 0 bases and J by 7 bases, leaving 10 bases between them. Germline loops: CDR1 SGHRS, CDR2 YFSETQ. In DNA, the CDR3 is TGCGCCAGCAGCTTGGGGGTTTCGGGTGAAAAACTGTTTTTT. It encodes CASSLGVSGEKLFF.

The J gene is TRBJ2-1, the V gene TRBV6-5; unclear D gene. V lost 0 bases to trimming and J lost 4 bases, with 4 bases between them. CDR3 length: 13 amino acids. Per germline, CDR1 MNHEY and CDR2 SVGAGI. As DNA, the CDR3 is TGTGCCAGCAGTTACTCGAGATACAATGAGCAGTTCTTC. Its translation: CASSYSRYNEQFF.

The V and J genes are TRBV5-4 and TRBJ2-7, with D tentatively TRBD1 (5 bases). Germline V lookup: CDR1 SGHNT, CDR2 YYREEE (reference sequence). Deletions cut 4 bases from V and 0 bases from J, with 11 bases between. This CDR3 has 14 amino acids. CDR3 loop: CASSLQGISYEQYF. CDR3 coding DNA: TGTGCCAGCAGCCTTCAGGGTATCTCCTACGAGCAGTACTTC.

The chain joins TRBV2 to TRBJ1-1, with D maybe TRBD1 (5 bases). Trimming removed 2 bases from V and 0 bases from J, with 16 bases in between. The CDR3 is 17 residues long. Germline V gene sequence: CDR1 SNHLY, CDR2 FYNNEI. The DNA of the CDR3 is TGTGCCAGCAGTGAAACAGGATCGGTCGGCATGAACACTGAAGCTTTCTTT. Translation: CASSETGSVGMNTEAFF.

This clone showed up just once. The CDR3 loop is CASSLGTVDGYTF. The DNA of the CDR3 is TGCGCCAGCAGCTTGGGCACAGTCGATGGCTACACCTTC. This chain connects TRBV5-1 to TRBJ1-2; D not resolved. This CDR3 has 13 residues. Germline CDR1 and CDR2: SGHRS and YFSETQ. Trimming cost V 0 bases and J 6 bases, with 9 bases left between them.

The rearrangement joins TRBV2 to TRBJ2-7; tentatively, D is TRBD1 (5 bases). The CDR3 has 12 residues. The germline V gene encodes CDR1 SNHLY and CDR2 FYNNEI. Trimming left V 5 bases short and J 7 bases short, with 12 bases between. For the CDR3, the DNA is TGTGCCAGCAGTAGGGCGAGACAGGAGCAGTACTTC. Its protein is CASSRARQEQYF.

CDR3 nucleotide sequence: TGTGCCAGCAGTTTATTTCGGGACAGCTCCTACGAGCAGTACTTC. Translated: CASSLFRDSSYEQYF. J is TRBJ2-7 and V is TRBV28; TRBD1 matches 7 bases. J lost 0 bases, V lost 1 base, and 3 bases had no gene match. There are 15 residues in the CDR3. Per germline, CDR1 MDHEN and CDR2 SYDVKM.

The chain is built from TRBV24-1 and TRBJ2-7; D might be TRBD2 (6 bases). There are 12 residues in the CDR3. With 9 bases removed from V and 0 bases from J, the gap between germline ends came to 8 bases. Germline V CDR1 and CDR2: KGHDR, SFDVKD. The CDR3 spells CATAGSSYEQYF. DNA for the CDR3: TGTGCCACCGCGGGGAGCTCCTACGAGCAGTACTTC.

The V and J genes are TRBV11-2 and TRBJ2-7; tentative D call: TRBD2 (6 bases). The V gene lost 5 bases and the J gene lost 7 bases, with 30 bases spanning the gap. The CDR3 covers 18 residues. Looked up from germline, CDR1 is SGHAT and CDR2 is FQNNGV. CDR3 protein: CASSTNIGGARFSPEQYF. The CDR3 DNA follows: TGTGCCAGCAGCACAAACATTGGAGGGGCCCGGTTTTCCCCTGAGCAGTACTTC.